A selection of T cell receptor beta chains follows, all from one sample in a study of T cell repertoires in cytomegalovirus infection. The antigens of these receptors remain unknown. TCRdb re-analysed the reads in MiXCR, keeping a single row per CDR3 protein. The table has 750,000 to 950,000 distinct CDR3 sequences, around 29% seen once. Sequenced here: cultured CD8+ T cells from PBMCs, sampled from culture after CMV antigen stimulation. The receptors come from a human donor in good health (CMV status not recorded). Some clones in this sample may be carry-over from other donors' samples. The CDR3 runs from the conserved cysteine through the conserved F or W. A D gene is named only where the DNA matches it firmly. Where a row states a size, it is once, few, many or the class of an expanded clone; other rows omit it.

>TRBJ2-3|.|17|few|TRBV6-2/TRBV6-3
TGTGCCAGCAGTTCCTCCCGACGTTCAGGAATCACAGATACGCAGTATTTT
CASSSSRRSGITDTQYF
>TRBJ2-1|.|16|.|TRBV6-1
TGTGCCAGCAGTGAAGCAGTAGGGCCTTGGGACAATGAGCAGTTCTTC
CASSEAVGPWDNEQFF
>TRBJ1-2|TRBD1|14|.|TRBV7-9
TGTGCCAGCAGCTCCGACAGGGTGCCCTATGGCTACACCTTC
CASSSDRVPYGYTF
>TRBJ2-2|TRBD1|16|few|TRBV7-6
TGTGCCAGCAGCTTCTCACAGGGGATAGGGACCGGGGAGCTGTTTTTT
CASSFSQGIGTGELFF
>TRBJ1-5|.|14|.|TRBV27
TGTGCCAGCAGCAGGGTTGCCTCAAACCAGCCCCAGCATTTT
CASSRVASNQPQHF
>TRBJ1-2|.|10|.|TRBV10-3
TGTGCCATCTTGGAGGATGGCTACACCTTC
CAILEDGYTF
>TRBJ2-1|.|15|.|TRBV2
TGTGCCAGAGGAGTGGACAACCTCTTACCCAATGAGCAGTTCTTC
CARGVDNLLPNEQFF
>TRBJ2-5|TRBD2|19|.|TRBV5-6
TGTGCCAGCAGCTTGGCCCGTGGGATAGCGGGACACGGACGGGAGACCCAGTACTTC
CASSLARGIAGHGRETQYF
>TRBJ2-1|.|11|few|TRBV7-9
TGTGCCAGCAGACCGGATAATGAGCAGTTCTTC
CASRPDNEQFF
>TRBJ2-2|.|10|many|TRBV7-2
TGTGCCAGCGGAATCGGGGAGCTGTTTTTT
CASGIGELFF
>TRBJ1-3|.|16|few|TRBV12-3/TRBV12-4
TGTGCCAGCAGTTTCCCCGACAGGTTCCTGTTGGACACCATATATTTT
CASSFPDRFLLDTIYF
>TRBJ2-2|.|11|.|TRBV10-3
TGTGCCATCGGGGGCGCCGGGGAGCTGTTTTTT
CAIGGAGELFF
>TRBJ2-1|TRBD2|15|.|TRBV7-6
TGTGCCAGCAGCTTAGGGGGACTAGCGCACAATGAGCAGTTCTTC
CASSLGGLAHNEQFF
>TRBJ2-3|.|16|.|TRBV20-1
TGCATTGCTAGAGATCCCGGGGAAGCTAGCACAGATACGCAGTATTTT
CIARDPGEASTDTQYF
>TRBJ1-5|.|18|many|TRBV6-5
TGTGCCAGCAGTTATTCAGGCAAGATACGGGTACCAAATCAGCCCCAGCATTTT
CASSYSGKIRVPNQPQHF
>TRBJ1-4|TRBD1|18|.|TRBV3-1
TGTGCCAGCAGCCAACTCCGGGACAGAGTTAACCCTGACGGAAAACTGTTTTTT
CASSQLRDRVNPDGKLFF
>TRBJ1-2|.|17|many|TRBV7-2
TGTGCCAGCAGCTTAAACGACAGAGTTATTACTAACTATGGCTACACCTTC
CASSLNDRVITNYGYTF
>TRBJ1-2|.|12|few|TRBV29-1
TGCAGCGTTGCGGACAGTAACTATGGCTACACCTTC
CSVADSNYGYTF
>TRBJ2-3|TRBD1|19|many|TRBV7-6
TGTGCCAGCAGCTTAGACCTCGGTAGGGACAGGGTGGGCACAGATACGCAGTATTTT
CASSLDLGRDRVGTDTQYF
>TRBJ2-1|TRBD2|15|.|TRBV27
TGTGCCAGCAGTCCGAGCGGGGGGTTAGGATATGAGCAGTTCTTC
CASSPSGGLGYEQFF
>TRBJ1-1|.|15|few|TRBV14
TGTGCCAGCAGCCAAGGGGAGGCATTGAACACTGAAGCTTTCTTT
CASSQGEALNTEAFF
>TRBJ2-1|TRBD2|15|few|TRBV10-3
TGTGCCATCAGTGAGTCGGGTAGCGGGGTCAATGAGCAGTTCTTC
CAISESGSGVNEQFF
>TRBJ2-1|.|13|few|TRBV6-6
TGTGCCAGCATAGTCGAGGGGGGCAATGAGCAGTTCTTC
CASIVEGGNEQFF
>TRBJ2-2|.|15|few|TRBV29-1
TGCAGCGTTGAAGCCCTGGGGTATAGAACCGGGGAGCTGTTTTTT
CSVEALGYRTGELFF